This T cell receptor (beta chain) was retrieved from a study of blood T cell repertoires in COVID-19. Profiled with immunoSEQ multiplex PCR; TCRdb holds only in-frame clones, not every one. The sample consists of more than 400,000 clones, 90% of them appearing once. From germline, CDR1 is KGHSH and CDR2 LQKENI. CDR3 length: 14 residues. J was trimmed by 7 bases and V by 6 bases; bases with no gene match: 12. V and J are TRBV18 and TRBJ2-7, with 7 positions matching TRBD2. The clonotype was recovered from a man between 18 and 29 years old who had recovered from COVID-19. Material: PBMCs or T cells enriched from blood (not recorded which). The CDR3 DNA reads TGTGCCAGCTCCCCTAGGGGAGGGGTAGAAGAGCAGTACTTC. Amino acids: CASSPRGGVEEQYF.